A single sample gave rise to the 3 T cell receptor beta chains below, sequenced in a study of T cell responses to AZD1222 COVID-19 vaccine. Clones were sequenced by immunoSEQ multiplex PCR, and TCRdb holds only the in-frame ones, with some missing. The sample consists of 140,000 to 150,000 clones, about nine tenths of them appearing once. Sequenced here: peripheral blood, sampled 28 days after the second AZD1222 dose. Receptors originate from an adult who received the AZD1222 COVID-19 vaccine.

The chain has TRBV28 and TRBJ2-4, with D unclear. Trimming cost V 11 bases and J 0 bases, with 20 bases left between them. The CDR3 sequence is 16 residues long. In germline, CDR1 is MDHEN, CDR2 SYDVKM. This CDR3 is CAARVGSLLAKNIQYF. The CDR3 DNA follows: TGTGCCGCCCGGGTTGGCAGTCTCCTAGCCAAAAACATTCAGTACTTC.

The CDR3 DNA reads as TGTGCCATCATGGCGGGAAGCTCCTACGAGCAGTACTTC. Amino acid sequence: CAIMAGSSYEQYF. J is TRBJ2-7 and V is TRBV10-3; the D gene is possibly TRBD2 (6 bases). The V end lost 7 bases, the J end lost 0 bases, and 10 bases lay between the germline ends. The germline gives CDR1 ENHRY, CDR2 SYGVKD. This CDR3 contains 13 residues.

This clone has only one observation. J is TRBJ1-2 and V is TRBV9; 8 positions match TRBD1. With V trimmed by 0 bases and J by 2 bases, 15 bases remained unmatched. The CDR3 is made up of 19 amino acids. CDR1 is SGDLS and CDR2 is YYNGEE in the germline V gene. The DNA of the CDR3 is TGTGCCAGCAGCGTAGGATACGACAGGGGCCACAAAGAGAACTATGGCTACACCTTC. Its protein is CASSVGYDRGHKENYGYTF.